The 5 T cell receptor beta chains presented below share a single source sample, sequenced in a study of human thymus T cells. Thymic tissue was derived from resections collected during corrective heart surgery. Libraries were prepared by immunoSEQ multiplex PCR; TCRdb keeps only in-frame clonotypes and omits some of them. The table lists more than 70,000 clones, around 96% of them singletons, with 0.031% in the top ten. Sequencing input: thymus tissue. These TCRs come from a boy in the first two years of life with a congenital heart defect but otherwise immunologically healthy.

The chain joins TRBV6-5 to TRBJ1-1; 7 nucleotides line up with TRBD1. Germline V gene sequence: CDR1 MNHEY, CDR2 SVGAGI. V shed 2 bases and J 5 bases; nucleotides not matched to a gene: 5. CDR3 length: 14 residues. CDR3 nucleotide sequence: TGTGCCAGCAGTTACAGGGGGCCAAGAACTGAAGCTTTCTTT. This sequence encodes CASSYRGPRTEAFF.

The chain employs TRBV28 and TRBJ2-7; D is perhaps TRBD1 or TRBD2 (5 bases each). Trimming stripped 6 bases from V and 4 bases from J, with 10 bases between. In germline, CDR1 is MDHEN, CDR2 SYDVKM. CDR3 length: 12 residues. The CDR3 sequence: CASRPRGYEQYF. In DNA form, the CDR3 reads TGTGCCAGCAGGCCGAGGGGTTACGAGCAGTACTTC.

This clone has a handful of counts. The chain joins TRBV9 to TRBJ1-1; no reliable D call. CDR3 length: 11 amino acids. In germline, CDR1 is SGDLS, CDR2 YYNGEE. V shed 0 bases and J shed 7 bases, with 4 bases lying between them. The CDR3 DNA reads TGTGCCAGCAGCGTAGCGGATGAAGCTTTCTTT. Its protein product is CASSVADEAFF. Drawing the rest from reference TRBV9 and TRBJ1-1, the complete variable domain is DSGVTQTPKHLITATGQRVTLRCSPRSGDLSVYWYQQSLDQGLQFLIQYYNGEERAKGNILERFSAQQFPDLHSELNLSSLELGDSALYFCASSVADEAFFGQGTRLTVV.

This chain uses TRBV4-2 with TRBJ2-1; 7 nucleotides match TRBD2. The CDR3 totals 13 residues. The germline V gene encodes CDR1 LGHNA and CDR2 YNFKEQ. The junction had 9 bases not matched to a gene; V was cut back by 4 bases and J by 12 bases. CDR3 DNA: TGTGCCAGCAGCCCACCCCGGGGGGTGGGGCAGTTCTTC. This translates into CASSPPRGVGQFF.

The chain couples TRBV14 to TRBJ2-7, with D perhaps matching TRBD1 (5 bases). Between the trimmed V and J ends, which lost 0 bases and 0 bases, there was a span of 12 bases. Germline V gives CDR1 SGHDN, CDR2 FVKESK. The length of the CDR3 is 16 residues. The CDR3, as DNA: TGTGCCAGCAGCCAAGATCCCAGGGCAACCTCCTACGAGCAGTACTTC. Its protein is CASSQDPRATSYEQYF.